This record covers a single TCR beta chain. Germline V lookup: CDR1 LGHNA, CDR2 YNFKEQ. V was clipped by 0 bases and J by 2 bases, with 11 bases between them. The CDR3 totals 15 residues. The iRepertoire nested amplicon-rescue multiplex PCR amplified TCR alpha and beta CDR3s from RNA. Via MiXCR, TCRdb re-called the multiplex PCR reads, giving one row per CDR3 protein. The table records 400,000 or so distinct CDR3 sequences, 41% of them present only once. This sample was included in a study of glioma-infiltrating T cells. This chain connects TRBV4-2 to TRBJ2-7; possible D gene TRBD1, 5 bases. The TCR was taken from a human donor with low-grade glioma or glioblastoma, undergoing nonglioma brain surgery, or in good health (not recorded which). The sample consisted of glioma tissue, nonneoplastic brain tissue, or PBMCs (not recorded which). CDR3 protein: CASSQDSGRAYEQYF. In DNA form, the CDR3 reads TGTGCCAGCAGCCAAGATTCAGGCAGGGCCTACGAGCAGTACTTC.